The entry below gives a single T cell receptor (beta chain) sequence along with its context. As yet, its antigen is unknown. Trimming stripped 2 bases from V and 0 bases from J, with 11 bases between. Germline CDR1 is MDHEN and CDR2 is SYDVKM. The CDR3 is 15 amino acids. Here immunoSEQ multiplex PCR was the method, and the copy in TCRdb shows in-frame clones only, minus some. In the table there are some 150,000 clones, roughly nine tenths of which are singletons. This sample was taken from a study of cytomegalovirus exposure and HLA in healthy donors. Findings and caveats of the study: Generally TCR sequences proved uncommon, though certain public TCRs appeared in numerous donors.

Sequenced material: PBMCs. The V gene is TRBV28, the J gene TRBJ2-7, with D possibly TRBD1 on 5 matching bases. The receptor comes from a woman between 18 and 29 years old in good health and CMV-seropositive. CDR3 in amino acids: CASSLGALGSYEQYF. CDR3 DNA sequence: TGTGCCAGCAGTTTAGGGGCTCTAGGCTCCTACGAGCAGTACTTC.